This T cell receptor (beta chain) was documented in a study of T cells after yellow fever vaccination. As for the study in general: Some fractions had low cell numbers, and these were prepared with SMART-Seq v4 Ultra Low Input.

This clonotype was seen more than once but under ten times. Its cognate antigen is unknown. TCRdb re-called the 5' RACE reads with MiXCR, one entry per CDR3 protein. The table lists about 230,000 distinct CDR3 sequences, about 7% of them singletons. Findings and limits, study-wide: Researchers cautioned that FACS-sorted repertoires could harbor abundant clonotypes contaminating from the bulk population. The secondary response was weaker, and its peak arrived faster, on day 5 versus 15.

Trimming cost V 1 base and J 4 bases, with 8 bases left between them. The CDR3 covers 13 residues. The clonotype comes from a man younger than 40 who received the YFV17D yellow fever vaccine. Sequences were derived from CD4+ T cells sorted from PBMCs, sampled on the day of the yellow fever booster vaccination. This sequence joins TRBV12-3 or TRBV12-4 and TRBJ2-7; D unclear. CDR3 loop: CASSLELWYEQYF. CDR3 in DNA: TGTGCCAGCAGTTTAGAGTTATGGTACGAGCAGTACTTC.